Below, 17 T cell receptor beta chains from the same sample are listed, as sequenced in a study of response to subunit inactivated influenza vaccine. TCRdb reanalysed the RT-PCR reads using MiXCR and keeps one entry per CDR3 protein. Seen here are 650,000 to 800,000 distinct CDR3 sequences, over 11% observed once, and the top ten hold 6.5% to 8.5%. Material: PBMCs from blood, obtained 14 days before vaccination. These receptors all come from a man aged 45-60 years who received an inactivated influenza vaccine.

The chain is built from TRBV6-2 or TRBV6-3 and TRBJ1-1; TRBD1 aligns across 7 bases. Germline V gene lookup returns CDR1 MNHEY and CDR2 SVGEGT. Losses at the gene ends were 2 bases for V and 6 bases for J; bases not matched to a gene: 6. The CDR3 covers 14 residues. Here the CDR3 reads CASSYPRQGAEAFF. The DNA of the CDR3 is TGTGCCAGCAGTTACCCCCGACAGGGCGCTGAAGCTTTCTTT.

This clonotype has a handful of counts. V is TRBV5-1 and J is TRBJ2-7; 9 bases match TRBD1. Per germline, CDR1 SGHRS and CDR2 YFSETQ. V shed 4 bases and J 3 bases; nucleotides not matched to a gene: 5. This CDR3 contains 14 residues. The CDR3 region is CASSHGTGSYEQYF. CDR3 DNA sequence: TGCGCCAGCAGCCACGGGACAGGGAGCTACGAGCAGTACTTC.

The chain employs TRBV9 and TRBJ2-2; 9 positions match TRBD1. Germline V gene data show CDR1 as SGDLS and CDR2 as YYNGEE. Losses at the gene ends were 3 bases for V and 4 bases for J; bases not matched to a gene: 7. This CDR3 spans 16 amino acids. CDR3 protein: CASSAPQGASTGELFF. CDR3 DNA: TGTGCCAGCAGCGCCCCACAGGGGGCGAGCACCGGGGAGCTGTTTTTT.

The chain links TRBV10-3 to TRBJ1-1, with D possibly matching TRBD1 (6 bases). V lost 2 bases to trimming and J lost 5 bases, with 12 bases between them. Germline V lookup: CDR1 ENHRY, CDR2 SYGVKD. This CDR3 is built from 14 residues. CDR3 region: CAISEDYQGTEAFF. In nucleotides, the CDR3 is TGTGCCATCAGTGAGGATTACCAGGGGACTGAAGCTTTCTTT.

The sample holds a few counts of this clonotype. The genes are TRBV6-1 and TRBJ2-3; 10 bases are shared with TRBD1. The V and J ends lost 4 bases and 5 bases, in that order; junction bases with no gene match: 3. Germline V gene lookup returns CDR1 MNHNS and CDR2 SASEGT. The CDR3 is 14 residues long. This chain's CDR3 is CASSVRDRGDTQYF. In nucleotides, the CDR3 is TGTGCCAGCAGTGTTCGGGACAGGGGAGATACGCAGTATTTT.

The chain couples TRBV20-1 to TRBJ1-4, with 7 positions matching TRBD1. Trimming removed 0 bases from V and 8 bases from J; junction bases left unmatched: 6. Per the germline V gene, CDR1 is DFQATT and CDR2 is SNEGSKA (reference sequence). The length of the CDR3 is 14 residues. DNA for the CDR3: TGCAGTGCTAGAGAAGGACAGGCGGGCGAAAAACTGTTTTTT. Translated, it gives CSAREGQAGEKLFF.

For this clonotype: At one of its ends the junction is not consistent with the germline gene, which may arise from a read error. The rearrangement links TRBV10-3 to TRBJ1-1, with D possibly matching TRBD1 (5 bases). Germline CDR1 reads ENHRY; CDR2 reads SYGVKD. The CDR3 contains 11 residues. CDR3 amino acids: CAIGGNSEAFF. The CDR3 DNA reads as TGTGCCATCGGGGGAAACAGTGAAGCTTTCTTT.

The chain combines TRBV6-6 with TRBJ1-2; 7 bases are shared with TRBD1. V lost 9 bases and J lost 2; bases outside the gene matches: 6. This CDR3 contains 13 residues. Germline values: CDR1 MNHNY, CDR2 SVGAGI (reference sequence). The CDR3 sequence: CASEQTGNYGYTF. The CDR3 DNA sequence: TGTGCCAGTGAACAGACAGGGAACTATGGCTACACCTTC.

The rearrangement uses TRBV12-3 or TRBV12-4 and TRBJ2-3; 9 bases line up with TRBD2. The CDR3 has 16 residues. J was trimmed by 4 bases and V by 6 bases; bases with no gene match: 11. The CDR3 nucleotides are TGTGCCAGCAGCTGGGGTGGGGTAGCGGGAGCAGATACGCAGTATTTT. Encoded protein: CASSWGGVAGADTQYF.

The rearrangement uses TRBV12-3 or TRBV12-4 and TRBJ2-3; D remains ambiguous. The length of the CDR3 is 15 residues. Trimming left V 6 bases short and J 4 bases short, with 17 bases between. The CDR3 nucleotides read TGTGCCAGCAGGACTCTTGCGTTCGCCTCAGATACGCAGTATTTT. It specifies CASRTLAFASDTQYF.

This clonotype showed up just a few times. J is TRBJ2-7 and V is TRBV27; 11 bases are shared with TRBD2. The trim removed 5 bases at V and 2 bases at J, leaving 8 bases unmatched. The CDR3 covers 16 residues. Germline CDR1 and CDR2: MNHEY and SMNVEV (reference sequence). This CDR3 is CASSLTGTSGTYEQYF. CDR3 coding DNA: TGTGCCAGCAGTCTCACCGGGACTAGCGGAACCTACGAGCAGTACTTC.

This clonotype was counted only a few times. The chain links TRBV6-1 to TRBJ2-5; D uncertain. Germline CDR1 MNHNS, CDR2 SASEGT. V was cut by 8 bases and J by 5 bases, with 6 bases left in between. This CDR3 comprises 10 residues. The chain's CDR3 is CASQDETQYF. The DNA for the CDR3 is TGTGCCAGCCAAGACGAGACCCAGTACTTC.

The chain is built from TRBV20-1 and TRBJ2-1; 10 bases agree with TRBD2. CDR3 length: 19 amino acids. Germline V gene lookup returns CDR1 DFQATT and CDR2 SNEGSKA (reference sequence). The trim removed 0 bases at V and 5 bases at J, leaving 16 bases unmatched. CDR3 in DNA: TGCAGTGCTAGAGATGGAGGTTTTGAAGCGGGAGGGCAGGACAATGAGCAGTTCTTC. The encoded protein is CSARDGGFEAGGQDNEQFF.

The chain links TRBV7-3 to TRBJ2-3; D is unclear. The CDR3 is made up of 14 amino acids. V shed 2 bases and J shed 4 bases, with 10 bases lying between them. Germline V lookup: CDR1 SGHTA, CDR2 FQGTGA. CDR3 sequence: CASSLLGPPDTQYF. As DNA, the CDR3 is TGTGCCAGCAGCTTATTAGGCCCTCCAGATACGCAGTATTTT.

This clonotype was observed many times. The CDR3 DNA is TGTGCCAGCAATACCGGGTCCTACGAGCAGTACTTC. Its protein is CASNTGSYEQYF. The V gene is TRBV28, the J gene TRBJ2-7; D not certain. The CDR3 spans 12 residues. The germline gives CDR1 MDHEN, CDR2 SYDVKM. Trimming stripped 7 bases from V and 1 base from J, with 8 bases between.

This clonotype was seen a few times. CDR3 nucleotide sequence: TGTGCCAGCAGTTTTCTAGCGGGAGGGGCGCAGTATTTT. Protein product: CASSFLAGGAQYF. This sequence joins TRBV27 and TRBJ2-3, with 12 nucleotides matching TRBD2. CDR1 is MNHEY and CDR2 is SMNVEV in the germline V gene (reference sequence). The CDR3 length is 13 residues. J gave up 10 bases and V 3 bases, and 2 bases lay outside the gene matches.

This clonotype was counted only a few times. The J gene is TRBJ2-3, the V gene TRBV3-1, with TRBD1 identical over 7 bases. CDR3 length: 14 residues. Germline assignment: CDR1 LGHDT and CDR2 YNNKEL (reference sequence). V shed 6 bases, J shed 2 bases, and the junction held 5 bases outside the gene matches. CDR3 loop: CASSYRGATDTQYF. The CDR3 nucleotides are TGTGCCAGCAGTTACAGGGGAGCCACAGATACGCAGTATTTT.